Detailed here is one T cell receptor (beta chain). The V and J ends lost 4 bases and 2 bases respectively, with 11 bases between them. This CDR3 comprises 14 residues. Germline CDR1 and CDR2: MNHEY and SVGAGI. This entry is derived from a study of graft-versus-host responses after intestinal transplantation. The assay was immunoSEQ multiplex PCR, and TCRdb's table has in-frame clones only and misses some. The data contain about 47,000 clones, about 93% of them singletons. This clonotype was sampled from a human patient who received an intestinal transplant, so some T cells may come from the graft donor. The starting material was PBMCs, obtained roughly 860 days after a first intestinal transplant, on the day of a second. V gene TRBV6-5 combines with J gene TRBJ1-2; D possibly corresponds to TRBD1 (5 bases). CDR3: CASSSFGGNYGYTF. CDR3 DNA sequence: TGTGCCAGCAGTTCGTTCGGGGGAAACTATGGCTACACCTTC.